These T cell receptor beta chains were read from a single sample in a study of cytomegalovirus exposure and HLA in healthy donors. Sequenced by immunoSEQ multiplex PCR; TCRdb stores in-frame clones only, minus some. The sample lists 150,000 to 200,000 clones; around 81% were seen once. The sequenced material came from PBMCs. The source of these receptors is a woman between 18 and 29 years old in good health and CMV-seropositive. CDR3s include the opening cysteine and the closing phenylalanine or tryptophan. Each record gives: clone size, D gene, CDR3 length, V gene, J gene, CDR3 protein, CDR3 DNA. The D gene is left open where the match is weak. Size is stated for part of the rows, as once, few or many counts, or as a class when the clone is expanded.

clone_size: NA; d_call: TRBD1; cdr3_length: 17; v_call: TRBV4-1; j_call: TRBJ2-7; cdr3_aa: CASSQDLVDRGTYEQYF; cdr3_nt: TGCGCCAGCAGCCAAGATCTAGTCGACAGGGGAACCTACGAGCAGTACTTC
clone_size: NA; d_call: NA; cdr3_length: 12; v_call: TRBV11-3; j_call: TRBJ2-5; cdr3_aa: CASSPGMRTQYF; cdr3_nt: TGTGCCAGCAGCCCAGGGATGCGGACCCAGTACTTC
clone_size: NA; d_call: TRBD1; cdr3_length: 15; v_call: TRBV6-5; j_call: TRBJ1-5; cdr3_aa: CASSSTGGSNQPQHF; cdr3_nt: TGTGCCAGCAGTTCGACAGGGGGGAGCAATCAGCCCCAGCATTTT
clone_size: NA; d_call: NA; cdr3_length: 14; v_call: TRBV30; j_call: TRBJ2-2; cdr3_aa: CARRSAANTGELFF; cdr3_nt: TGTGCCCGCCGGAGTGCAGCGAACACCGGGGAGCTGTTTTTT
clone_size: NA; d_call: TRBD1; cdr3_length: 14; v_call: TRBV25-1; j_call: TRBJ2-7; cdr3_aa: CASIGQGNLYEQYF; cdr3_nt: TGTGCCAGCATCGGACAGGGGAACCTCTACGAGCAGTACTTC
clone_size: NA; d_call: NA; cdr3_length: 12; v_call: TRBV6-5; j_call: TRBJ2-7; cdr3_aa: CASVQGSHEQYF; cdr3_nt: TGTGCCAGCGTACAGGGTAGCCACGAGCAGTACTTC
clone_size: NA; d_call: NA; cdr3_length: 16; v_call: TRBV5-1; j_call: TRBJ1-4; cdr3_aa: CASTPGGGITNEKLFF; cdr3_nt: TGCGCCAGCACCCCTGGGGGGGGAATAACTAATGAAAAACTGTTTTTT
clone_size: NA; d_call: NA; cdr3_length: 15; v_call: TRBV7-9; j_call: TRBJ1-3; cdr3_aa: CASSPKRRSGNTIYF; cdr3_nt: TGTGCCAGCAGCCCGAAACGCAGATCTGGAAACACCATATATTTT
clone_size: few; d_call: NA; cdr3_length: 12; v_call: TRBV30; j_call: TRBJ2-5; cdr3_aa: CAWSGYGETQYF; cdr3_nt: TGTGCCTGGAGTGGGTACGGGGAGACCCAGTACTTC
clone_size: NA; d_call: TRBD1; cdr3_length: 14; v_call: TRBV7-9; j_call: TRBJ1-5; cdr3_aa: CASSPTGANQPQHF; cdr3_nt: TGTGCCAGCAGCCCGACAGGGGCAAATCAGCCCCAGCATTTT
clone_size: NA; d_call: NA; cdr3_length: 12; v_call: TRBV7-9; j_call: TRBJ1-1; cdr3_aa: CASSPMNTEAFF; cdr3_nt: TGTGCCAGCAGCCCCATGAACACTGAAGCTTTCTTT
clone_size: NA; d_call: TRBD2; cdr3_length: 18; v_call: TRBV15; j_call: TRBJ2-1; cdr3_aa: CATSLAGGGYSSYNEQFF; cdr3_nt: TGTGCCACCAGCTTAGCGGGGGGGGGTTATAGCTCCTACAATGAGCAGTTCTTC
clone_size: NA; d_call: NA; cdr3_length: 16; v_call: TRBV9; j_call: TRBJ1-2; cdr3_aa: CASSVGRDVRNYGYTF; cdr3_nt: TGTGCCAGCAGCGTGGGGCGGGACGTCCGGAACTATGGCTACACCTTC
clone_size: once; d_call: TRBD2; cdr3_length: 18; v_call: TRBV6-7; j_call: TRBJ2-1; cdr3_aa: CASSPGLAGGGPNNEQFF; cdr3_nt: TGTGCCAGCAGTCCGGGACTAGCGGGGGGGGGCCCCAACAATGAGCAGTTCTTC
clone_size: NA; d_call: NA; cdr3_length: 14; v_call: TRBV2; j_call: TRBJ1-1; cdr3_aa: CASRSSGINTEAFF; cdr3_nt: TGTGCCAGCAGGTCCTCCGGGATAAACACTGAAGCTTTCTTT
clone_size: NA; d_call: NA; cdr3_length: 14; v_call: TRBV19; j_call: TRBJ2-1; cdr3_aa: CASSPGWTYNEQFF; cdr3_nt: TGTGCCAGTAGCCCGGGGTGGACCTACAATGAGCAGTTCTTC
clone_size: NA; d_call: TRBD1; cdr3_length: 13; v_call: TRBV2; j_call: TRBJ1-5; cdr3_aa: CASTGQGNQPQHF; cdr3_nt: TGTGCCAGCACCGGACAGGGGAATCAGCCCCAGCATTTT
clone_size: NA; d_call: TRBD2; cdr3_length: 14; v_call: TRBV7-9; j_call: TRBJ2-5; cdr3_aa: CASSEGGGAETQYF; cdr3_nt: TGTGCCAGCAGCGAGGGCGGGGGGGCGGAGACCCAGTACTTC
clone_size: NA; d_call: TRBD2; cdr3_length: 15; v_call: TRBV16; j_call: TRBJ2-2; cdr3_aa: CASSQSSGGIGELFF; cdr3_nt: TGTGCCAGCAGCCAATCCAGCGGGGGGATCGGGGAGCTGTTTTTT
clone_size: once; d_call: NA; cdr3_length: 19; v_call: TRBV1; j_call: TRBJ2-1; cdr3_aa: CTSSQDALRRGALYNEQFF; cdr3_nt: TGCACCAGCAGCCAAGATGCACTGCGCCGGGGGGCCCTCTACAATGAGCAGTTCTTC
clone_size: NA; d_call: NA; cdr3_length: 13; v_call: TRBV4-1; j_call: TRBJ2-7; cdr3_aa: CASSHSYGYEQYF; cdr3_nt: TGCGCCAGCAGCCATTCCTACGGGTACGAGCAGTACTTC
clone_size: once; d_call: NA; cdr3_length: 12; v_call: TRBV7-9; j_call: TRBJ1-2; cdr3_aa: CASSFSGYGYTF; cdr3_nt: TGTGCCAGCAGCTTTTCAGGGTATGGCTACACCTTC
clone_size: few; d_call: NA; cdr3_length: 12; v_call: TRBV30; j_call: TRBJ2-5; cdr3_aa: CAWSSTGETQYF; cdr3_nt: TGTGCCTGGAGCTCGACAGGAGAGACCCAGTACTTC
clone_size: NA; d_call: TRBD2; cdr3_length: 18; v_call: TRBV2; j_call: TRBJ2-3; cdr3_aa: CASRDTSGGSLYTDTQYF; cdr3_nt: TGTGCCAGCAGGGATACTAGCGGGGGGTCCTTATACACAGATACGCAGTATTTT
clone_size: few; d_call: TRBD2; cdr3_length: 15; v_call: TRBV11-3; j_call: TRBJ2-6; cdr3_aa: CASSSGGLGANVLTF; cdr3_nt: TGTGCCAGCAGCTCCGGGGGGTTAGGGGCCAACGTCCTGACTTTC
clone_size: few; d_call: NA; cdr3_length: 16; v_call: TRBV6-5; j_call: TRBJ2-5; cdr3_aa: CASSYPEHGGEETQYF; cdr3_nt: TGTGCCAGCAGTTACCCAGAACACGGGGGAGAAGAGACCCAGTACTTC
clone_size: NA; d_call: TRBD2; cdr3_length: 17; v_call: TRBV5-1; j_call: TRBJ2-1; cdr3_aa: CASSSSAGTSGHNEQFF; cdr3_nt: TGCGCCAGCAGCTCCTCAGCCGGGACTAGCGGCCACAATGAGCAGTTCTTC
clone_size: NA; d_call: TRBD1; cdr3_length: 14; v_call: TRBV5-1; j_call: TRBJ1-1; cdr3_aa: CASSPTGGDTEAFF; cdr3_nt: TGCGCCAGCAGCCCTACAGGGGGAGACACTGAAGCTTTCTTT
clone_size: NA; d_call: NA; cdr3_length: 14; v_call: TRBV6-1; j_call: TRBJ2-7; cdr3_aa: CASSERWGQVEQYF; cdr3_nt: TGTGCCAGCAGTGAGCGGTGGGGCCAGGTCGAGCAGTACTTC
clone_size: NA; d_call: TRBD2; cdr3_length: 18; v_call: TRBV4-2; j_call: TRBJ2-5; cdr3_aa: CASSQPPGAGGQPETQYF; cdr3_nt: TGTGCCAGCAGCCAACCCCCCGGGGCGGGGGGGCAGCCAGAGACCCAGTACTTC
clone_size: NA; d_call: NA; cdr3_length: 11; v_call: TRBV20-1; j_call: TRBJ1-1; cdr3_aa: CSAPWNTEAFF; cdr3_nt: TGCAGTGCCCCTTGGAACACTGAAGCTTTCTTT
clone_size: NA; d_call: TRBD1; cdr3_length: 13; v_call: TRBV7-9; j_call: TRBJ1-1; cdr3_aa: CASSLAQGAEAFF; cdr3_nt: TGTGCCAGCAGCTTAGCGCAGGGGGCTGAAGCTTTCTTT
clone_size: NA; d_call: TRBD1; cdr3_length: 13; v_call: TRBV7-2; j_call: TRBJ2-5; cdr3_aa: CASSRDRQETQYF; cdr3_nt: TGTGCCAGCAGTCGGGACAGACAAGAGACCCAGTACTTC
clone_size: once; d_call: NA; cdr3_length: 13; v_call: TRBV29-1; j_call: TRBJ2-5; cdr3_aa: CSVETHLQETQYF; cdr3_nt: TGCAGCGTTGAAACACATCTCCAAGAGACCCAGTACTTC
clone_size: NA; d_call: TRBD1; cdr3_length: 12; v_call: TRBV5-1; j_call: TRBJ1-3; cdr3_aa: CASGTGGNTIYF; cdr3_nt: TGCGCCAGCGGGACAGGTGGAAACACCATATATTTT
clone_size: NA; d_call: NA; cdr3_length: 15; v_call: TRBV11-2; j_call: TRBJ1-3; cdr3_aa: CASSRTGSSGNTIYF; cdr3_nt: TGTGCCAGCAGCCGAACAGGGAGCTCTGGAAACACCATATATTTT
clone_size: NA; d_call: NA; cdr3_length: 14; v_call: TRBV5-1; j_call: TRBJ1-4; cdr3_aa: CASSLGVVYEKLFF; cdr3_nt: TGCGCCAGCAGCTTGGGTGTAGTCTACGAAAAACTGTTTTTT
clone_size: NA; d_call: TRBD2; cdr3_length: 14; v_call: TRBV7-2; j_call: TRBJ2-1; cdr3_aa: CASSAGGGANEQFF; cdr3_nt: TGTGCCAGCAGCGCGGGCGGGGGGGCGAATGAGCAGTTCTTC
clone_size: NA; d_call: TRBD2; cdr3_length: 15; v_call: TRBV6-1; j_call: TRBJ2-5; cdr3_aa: CASSLLAGVKETQYF; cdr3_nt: TGTGCCAGCAGCTTACTAGCGGGGGTTAAAGAGACCCAGTACTTC
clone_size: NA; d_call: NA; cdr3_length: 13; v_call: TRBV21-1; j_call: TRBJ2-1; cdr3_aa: CASSTASDNEQFF; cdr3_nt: TGTGCCAGCAGCACTGCCAGTGACAATGAGCAGTTCTTC
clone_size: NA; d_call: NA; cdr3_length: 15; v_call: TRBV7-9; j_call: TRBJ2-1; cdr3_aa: CASSLQERSYNEQFF; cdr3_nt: TGTGCCAGCAGCTTACAGGAACGCTCCTACAATGAGCAGTTCTTC
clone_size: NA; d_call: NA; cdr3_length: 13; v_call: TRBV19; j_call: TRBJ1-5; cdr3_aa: CASSIGRGEPQHF; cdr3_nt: TGTGCCAGTAGTATAGGCAGGGGTGAGCCCCAGCATTTT
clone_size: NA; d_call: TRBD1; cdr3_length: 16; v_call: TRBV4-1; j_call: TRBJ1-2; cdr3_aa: CASSPTGTGRNYGYTF; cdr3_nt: TGCGCCAGCAGCCCAACCGGGACAGGGCGTAACTATGGCTACACCTTC
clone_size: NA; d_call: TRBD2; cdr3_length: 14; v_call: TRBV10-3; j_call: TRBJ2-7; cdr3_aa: CAISEVAGDYEQYF; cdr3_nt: TGTGCCATCAGTGAAGTTGCGGGGGACTACGAGCAGTACTTC
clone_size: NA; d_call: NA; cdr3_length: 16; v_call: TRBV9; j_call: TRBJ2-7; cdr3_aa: CASSVLGVSGRNEQYF; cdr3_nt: TGTGCCAGCAGCGTACTCGGCGTGTCAGGGAGGAACGAGCAGTACTTC
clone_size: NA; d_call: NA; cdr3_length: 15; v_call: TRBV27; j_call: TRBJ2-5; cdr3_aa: CASSSYRYHQETQYF; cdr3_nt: TGTGCCAGCAGTAGCTACAGGTACCACCAAGAGACCCAGTACTTC
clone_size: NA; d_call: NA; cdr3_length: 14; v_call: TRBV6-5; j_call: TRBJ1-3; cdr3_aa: CASSYSKAGNTIYF; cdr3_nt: TGTGCCAGCAGTTACTCGAAGGCGGGGAACACCATATATTTT
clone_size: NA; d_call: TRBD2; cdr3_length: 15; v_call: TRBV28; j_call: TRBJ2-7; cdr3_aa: CASSPGRSRNYEQYF; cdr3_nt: TGTGCCAGCAGTCCCGGGAGGTCAAGAAACTACGAGCAGTACTTC
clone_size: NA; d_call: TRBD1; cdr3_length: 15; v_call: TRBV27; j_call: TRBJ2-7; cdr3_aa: CASSPQGDLTYEQYF; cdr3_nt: TGTGCCAGCAGTCCACAGGGGGACCTAACCTACGAGCAGTACTTC
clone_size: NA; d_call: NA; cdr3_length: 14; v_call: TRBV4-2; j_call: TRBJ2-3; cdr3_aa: CASSQGTGTDTQYF; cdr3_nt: TGTGCCAGCAGCCAAGGGACAGGCACAGATACGCAGTATTTT
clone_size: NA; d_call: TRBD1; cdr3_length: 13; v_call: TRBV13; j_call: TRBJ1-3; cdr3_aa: CASSHGQAHTIYF; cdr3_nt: TGTGCCAGCAGCCACGGACAGGCGCACACCATATATTTT
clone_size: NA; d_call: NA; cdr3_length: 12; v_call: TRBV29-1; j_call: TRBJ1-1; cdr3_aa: CSERQVGLEAFF; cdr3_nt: TGCAGCGAGCGACAGGTAGGCCTTGAAGCTTTCTTT
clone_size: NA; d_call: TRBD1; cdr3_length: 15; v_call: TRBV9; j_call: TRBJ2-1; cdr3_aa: CASSVVGQGRNEQFF; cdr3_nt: TGTGCCAGCAGCGTAGTAGGACAGGGGAGGAATGAGCAGTTCTTC
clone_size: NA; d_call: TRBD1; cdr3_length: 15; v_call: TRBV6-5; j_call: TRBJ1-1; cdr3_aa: CASRPAGTGADSAFF; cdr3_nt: TGTGCCAGCAGACCGGCCGGGACAGGGGCAGATTCGGCTTTCTTT
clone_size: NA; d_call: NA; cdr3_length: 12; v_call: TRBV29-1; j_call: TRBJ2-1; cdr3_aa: CSVEARYNEQFF; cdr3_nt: TGCAGCGTGGAGGCCAGATACAATGAGCAGTTCTTC
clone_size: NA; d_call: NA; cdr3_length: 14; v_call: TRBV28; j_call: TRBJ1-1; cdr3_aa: CASSSGFRGTEAFF; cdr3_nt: TGTGCCAGCAGTTCCGGGTTCCGGGGCACTGAAGCTTTCTTT
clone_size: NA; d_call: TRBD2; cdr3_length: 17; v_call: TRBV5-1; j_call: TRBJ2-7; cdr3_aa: CASSPQIAGGFRGEQYF; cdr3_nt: TGCGCCAGCAGCCCTCAGATAGCGGGGGGTTTCCGGGGGGAGCAGTACTTC
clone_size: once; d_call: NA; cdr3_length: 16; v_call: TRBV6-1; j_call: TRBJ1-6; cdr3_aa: CASSERPAAYNSPLHF; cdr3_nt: TGTGCCAGCAGTGAAAGGCCAGCGGCTTATAATTCACCCCTCCACTTT
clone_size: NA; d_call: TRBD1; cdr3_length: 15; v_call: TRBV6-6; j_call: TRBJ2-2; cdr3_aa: CASSGEGAGTGELFF; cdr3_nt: TGTGCCAGCAGCGGCGAGGGGGCAGGTACCGGGGAGCTGTTTTTT